The source of this T cell receptor (beta chain) is a study of CD8 T cells in Susac syndrome. The V and J ends lost 5 bases and 3 bases respectively, with 11 bases between them. From germline, CDR1 is DFQATT and CDR2 SNEGSKA (reference sequence). The CDR3 runs to 13 residues. Random hexamers were used to reverse transcribe the RNA input (roughly 0.5 to 1 ug). TCRdb independently ran MiXCR on the immunoSEQ multiplex PCR reads; one entry per CDR3 protein. The sample lists around 130,000 distinct CDR3 sequences; approximately 94% were seen once. Sequencing targeted TCR beta in T cells from blood (CD8+ and CD4+). Controls matched for age and sex were healthy donors.

The source of this sequence is a human donor in good health. The chain employs TRBV20-1 and TRBJ2-4; no reliable D call. The sequenced sample consisted of CD4+ T cells from PBMCs. CDR3: CSAPPDGKNIQYF. CDR3 coding DNA: TGCAGTGCTCCTCCGGATGGCAAAAACATTCAGTACTTC.